The sequence of this T cell receptor beta chain was determined in a study of T cell responses to AZD1222 COVID-19 vaccine. Sequencing was performed with immunoSEQ multiplex PCR; in TCRdb, only in-frame clones are kept and a portion is missing. The sample records about 150,000 clones, 80% to 90% being singletons. The CDR3 sequence is 10 residues long. Germline CDR1 reads SNHLY; CDR2 reads FYNNEI. V was shortened by 6 bases and J by 4 bases, with 3 bases between the two germline ends. A word on this clone: Its matching antigen is unknown.

Study-wide points: Elevations in Spike-specific TCR breadth and depth followed administration of two AZD1222 doses. Reports say nearly half of spike-specific TCRs go after unmutated variant regions.

The sample consisted of peripheral blood, taken on day 0 of AZD1222 vaccination. The chain links TRBV2 to TRBJ1-1; D not resolved. The sequence derives from an adult in good health. This CDR3 is CASRSTEAFF. In nucleotides, the CDR3 is TGTGCCAGCAGGAGCACTGAAGCTTTCTTT.